This T cell receptor beta chain is from a study of cytomegalovirus exposure and HLA in healthy donors. General study results and limits: A few V segments could not be told apart, such as TRBV6-2 and TRBV6-3, and were left out. Researchers counted 164 TCR beta chains as cytomegalovirus-associated. Analyses of presence/absence relied on an assumption of roughly uniform sequencing depth across donors.

The PCR made use of 60 Vbeta and 13 Jbeta primers. Method: immunoSEQ multiplex PCR; TCRdb's copy keeps in-frame clones and lacks some. The sample includes roughly 120,000 clones. Each donor was nominally healthy when sampled (though unrecorded immune exposures were likely). Of note for this clone: Its antigen remains unidentified.

This CDR3 has 17 residues. The germline V gene encodes CDR1 MRHNA and CDR2 SNTAGT. V gave up 8 bases and J gave up 1 base; unmatched junction bases: 10. The sequence came from a man aged 25-45 years in good health and CMV-seronegative. Specimen: PBMCs. V usage is TRBV6-4 and J usage is TRBJ2-6; the match to TRBD1 covers 8 bases. The CDR3 DNA sequence: TGTGCCAGCCGCAAGTGGGGACAGGAGTCTGGGGCCAACGTCCTGACTTTC. Translating it yields CASRKWGQESGANVLTF.